The 27 T cell receptor beta chains in this list originate from one sample, sequenced in a study of breast tumors, draining lymph nodes, adjacent tissues. The lymph nodes were axillary draining lymph nodes from breast cancer patients. One entry per CDR3 protein, called by TCRdb with MiXCR from the multiplex PCR reads. The sample includes 200,000 to 250,000 distinct CDR3 sequences, less than 45% of them seen just once. Sequences were obtained from axillary lymph node tissue. The receptors derive from a female donor with breast cancer. Some clones in this sample may be carry-over from other donors' samples.

This clonotype was seen repeatedly, ten times or more. This chain uses TRBV4-2 with TRBJ2-2; no firm D call. The V and J ends lost 3 bases and 1 base respectively, with 9 bases between them. The CDR3 sequence is 15 residues long. The V gene's germline CDR1 is LGHNA and CDR2 YNFKEQ. The CDR3 coding sequence is TGTGCCAGCAGCCACCCCGGCGGGAACACCGGGGAGCTGTTTTTT. This codes for CASSHPGGNTGELFF.

This clonotype has ten or more counts. The chain recombines TRBV9 with TRBJ2-3, with D unclear. Germline CDR1 and CDR2: SGDLS and YYNGEE. The CDR3 extends over 13 amino acids. Trimming cost V 4 bases and J 4 bases, with 10 bases left between them. The CDR3 region is CASSQSLADTQYF. The DNA for the CDR3 is TGTGCCAGCAGCCAAAGTTTGGCAGATACGCAGTATTTT.

This chain links TRBV25-1 with TRBJ1-4; 7 positions agree with TRBD1. CDR3 length: 15 residues. Trimming took 5 bases from V and 2 from J; bases not matched to a gene: 5. In germline, CDR1 is MGHDK, CDR2 SYGVNS. This CDR3 reads CASSTRGRTNEKLFF. CDR3 sequence (DNA): TGTGCCAGCAGTACGAGGGGGCGTACTAATGAAAAACTGTTTTTT.

This clonotype was observed at least ten times. A read error may account for a junction end that differs from germline. The chain couples TRBV7-9 to TRBJ2-7; a weak D match, TRBD2 (5 bases). In germline, CDR1 is SEHNR, CDR2 FQNEAQ (reference sequence). This CDR3 is built from 14 residues. CDR3 loop: CASSLAGSRHEQYF. The CDR3 DNA reads as TGTGCCAGCAGCCTAGCCGGGTCACGCCACGAGCAGTACTTC.

This clonotype has a count of ten or more. The chain is built from TRBV15 and TRBJ1-5; D perhaps matches TRBD1 (5 bases). Looked up from germline, CDR1 is LNHNV and CDR2 is YYDKDF (reference sequence). The V gene lost 0 bases and the J gene lost 5 bases, with 5 bases spanning the gap. CDR3 length: 13 amino acids. For the CDR3, the DNA is TGTGCCACCAGCAGAGACAGGGATCAGCCCCAGCATTTT. Its protein product is CATSRDRDQPQHF.

This clonotype was recorded many times. The J gene is TRBJ2-1, the V gene TRBV2; TRBD2 agrees at 9 bases. Per the germline V gene, CDR1 is SNHLY and CDR2 is FYNNEI. CDR3 length: 14 residues. J lost 6 bases, V lost 7 bases, and 7 bases had no gene match. This CDR3 reads CASTGGRAVNEQFF. CDR3 bases: TGTGCCAGCACAGGCGGGAGGGCCGTCAATGAGCAGTTCTTC.

Ten or more counts support this clonotype. The chain uses TRBV15 and TRBJ1-3; maybe TRBD1 (5 bases). Germline V gene sequence: CDR1 LNHNV, CDR2 YYDKDF (reference sequence). V lost 5 bases and J lost 4, with 18 bases in between. The CDR3 sequence is 16 residues long. CDR3: CATSQGSSDIGNTIYF. The CDR3 bases are TGTGCCACCAGCCAGGGATCTAGCGACATAGGAAACACCATATATTTT.

The V call is TRBV11-1, the J call TRBJ2-7, with D possibly matching TRBD1 (6 bases). V was cut by 8 bases and J by 0 bases, with 14 bases left in between. This CDR3 spans 14 amino acids. Looked up from germline, CDR1 is SGHAT and CDR2 is FQDESV (reference sequence). In nucleotides, the CDR3 is TGTGCCAGCTTACAGGGAAGGTCCTCCTACGAGCAGTACTTC. The encoded protein is CASLQGRSSYEQYF. Looking up the rest from reference TRBV11-1 and TRBJ2-7 gives the full variable domain: EAEVAQSPRYKITEKSQAVAFWCDPISGHATLYWYRQILGQGPELLVQFQDESVVDDSQLPKDRFSAERLKGVDSTLKIQPAELGDSAMYLCASLQGRSSYEQYFGPGTRLTVT.

The V call is TRBV7-9, the J call TRBJ2-1; the D call may be TRBD1 or TRBD2 (5 bases each). Per germline, CDR1 SEHNR and CDR2 FQNEAQ (reference sequence). This CDR3 has 13 residues. Trimming cost V 8 bases and J 0 bases, with 8 bases left between them. This CDR3 is CASGDGSYNEQFF. DNA for the CDR3: TGTGCCAGCGGGGACGGCTCCTACAATGAGCAGTTCTTC.

This chain links TRBV7-9 with TRBJ2-1, with 10 bases aligning to TRBD2. The ends lost 6 bases at V and 5 bases at J; junction bases unmatched: 13. The CDR3 is 17 residues long. The V gene's germline CDR1 is SEHNR and CDR2 FQNEAQ (reference sequence). CDR3 sequence reads: CASRIVNSGRMNNEQFF. CDR3 bases: TGTGCCAGCAGAATAGTCAATAGCGGGAGGATGAACAATGAGCAGTTCTTC.

This clonotype was observed at least ten times. The rearrangement links TRBV18 to TRBJ2-6; D unresolved. The CDR3 covers 12 residues. In germline, CDR1 is KGHSH, CDR2 LQKENI. V lost 9 bases, J lost 4 bases, and 7 bases lay in between. The CDR3 spells CASSPGANVLTF. The CDR3, as DNA: TGTGCCAGTAGTCCCGGGGCCAACGTCCTGACTTTC.

This clonotype was seen repeatedly, ten times or more. V and J are TRBV30 and TRBJ2-2; D possibly corresponds to TRBD1 (6 bases). The CDR3 loop spans 14 amino acids. Germline loops: CDR1 GTSNPN, CDR2 SVGIG (reference sequence). V was pared by 0 bases and J by 1 base, with 6 bases between. For the CDR3, the DNA is TGTGCCTGGAGTGTAGGGGGGAACACCGGGGAGCTGTTTTTT. Amino acids: CAWSVGGNTGELFF.

In its sample, this clonotype was seen many times. This chain uses TRBV9 with TRBJ2-1; a possible D gene is TRBD2 (6 bases). The CDR3 consists of 16 residues. V gave up 4 bases and J gave up 6 bases, with 20 bases separating them. Germline loops: CDR1 SGDLS, CDR2 YYNGEE. The CDR3 spells CASSPGGVPAGNEQFF. In DNA, the CDR3 is TGTGCCAGCAGCCCAGGCGGGGTGCCGGCGGGCAATGAGCAGTTCTTC.

V gene TRBV30 combines with J gene TRBJ2-1, with no clear D. Per the germline V gene, CDR1 is GTSNPN and CDR2 is SVGIG (reference sequence). The ends were cut back, 5 bases at V and 5 bases at J, with 19 bases in the middle. This CDR3 has 15 residues. CDR3 sequence reads: CAWALGSSLNNEQFF. The CDR3 bases are TGTGCCTGGGCACTCGGATCCTCGCTTAACAATGAGCAGTTCTTC.

This sequence joins TRBV25-1 and TRBJ2-3, with 7 bases matching TRBD2. CDR1 and CDR2 from the germline V gene are MGHDK and SYGVNS. The CDR3 contains 12 residues. As DNA, the CDR3 is TGTGCTAGACGTTCGCGGGAGAATACGCAGTATTTT. It yields the protein CARRSRENTQYF.

Concerning this clonotype: This sequence may be a read error, since a much larger clone differs from it by one base. The chain is built from TRBV20-1 and TRBJ2-3; 7 bases fit TRBD1. The J call may not be correct, given that the DNA end is closer to TRBJ1-5. In germline, CDR1 is DFQATT, CDR2 SNEGSKA (reference sequence). The CDR3 covers 14 residues. The CDR3 sequence: CSATRGAGTDTQHF. The CDR3 DNA sequence: TGCAGTGCTACCCGGGGGGCGGGGACAGATACGCAGCATTTT.

This clonotype was seen repeatedly, ten times or more. The chain carries TRBV29-1 and TRBJ2-5; no definite D call. Per the germline V gene, CDR1 is SQVTM and CDR2 is ANQGSEA. V lost 1 base and J 5 bases, leaving 17 bases between the germline ends. The CDR3 covers 15 residues. CDR3 DNA: TGCAGCGTTGAAGGTTGGCAAAGATCCTGGGAGACCCAGTACTTC. Translated: CSVEGWQRSWETQYF.

This clonotype showed up many times. V and J are TRBV12-3 or TRBV12-4 and TRBJ2-3, with D perhaps matching TRBD1 (5 bases). The CDR3 has 15 residues. Trimming left V 2 bases short and J 0 bases short, with 9 bases between. Here the CDR3 reads CASSLSGPSTDTQYF. The CDR3 bases are TGTGCCAGCAGTTTATCAGGGCCTAGCACAGATACGCAGTATTTT.

With regard to this clonotype: Just one base apart from a much larger clone, this may be a read error. The rearrangement uses TRBV12-3 or TRBV12-4 and TRBJ1-2; possible D gene TRBD1, 6 bases. The CDR3 extends over 13 amino acids. V lost 3 bases and J 7 bases, leaving 12 bases between the germline ends. The CDR3 is CASSFSGGLGYTF. CDR3 sequence (DNA): TGTGCCAGCAGTTTCTCTGGGGGCCTTGGCTACACCTTC.

This clonotype was picked up many times. The CDR3 DNA reads as TGTGCCAGCAGCACCAGCCCAGGGGGGGTCGCAGATACGCAGTATTTT. Its translation is CASSTSPGGVADTQYF. The V gene is TRBV6-6, the J gene TRBJ2-3; the D gene could be TRBD1 or TRBD2 (7 bases each). The V end was cut by 6 bases, the J end by 4 bases, with 20 bases between. The CDR3 totals 16 residues. Germline loops: CDR1 MNHNY, CDR2 SVGAGI (reference sequence).

The rearrangement joins TRBV5-1 to TRBJ2-1; TRBD2 matches at 10 bases. Germline-derived CDR1 and CDR2 are SGHRS and YFSETQ. The CDR3 spans 15 residues. The V segment lost 6 bases and the J segment 7 bases; nucleotides outside the gene matches: 10. The CDR3 protein is CASNQRGGRRNEQFF. CDR3 in DNA: TGCGCCAGCAACCAGCGGGGGGGCCGCCGAAATGAGCAGTTCTTC. Together with reference TRBV5-1 and TRBJ2-1, the CDR3 gives the full variable domain: KAGVTQTPRYLIKTRGQQVTLSCSPISGHRSVSWYQQTPGQGLQFLFEYFSETQRNKGNFPGRFSGRQFSNSRSEMNVSTLELGDSALYLCASNQRGGRRNEQFFGPGTRLTVL.

This clonotype was detected only a few times. The chain couples TRBV3-1 to TRBJ2-3; tentatively, D is TRBD1 or TRBD2 (5 bases each). Per germline, CDR1 LGHDT and CDR2 YNNKEL (reference sequence). The V end was cut by 8 bases, the J end by 2 bases, with 14 bases between. This CDR3 spans 14 amino acids. CDR3 nucleotide sequence: TGTGCCAGCGGGTCGGGACGGGACACAGATACGCAGTATTTT. This encodes CASGSGRDTDTQYF.

A remark on this clonotype: The missing conserved phenylalanine or tryptophan at the end of this CDR3 makes a read error likely. It is unclear where the CDR3 begins or ends on the DNA, so no DNA is shown, and the CDR3 is as TCRdb lists it. The rearrangement uses TRBV18 and TRBJ1-4; the table's D call of TRBD1 was not tested on the DNA. The CDR3 totals 10 residues, both ends included. CDR1 and CDR2 (germline): KGHSH, LQKENI. The CDR3 sequence: CASSPGTGVH.

A note on this clonotype: Possible read error: a much larger clone is one base away. The chain is built from TRBV19 and TRBJ2-2; D assignment may be TRBD1 or TRBD2 (5 bases each). CDR1 LNHDA and CDR2 SQIVND come from the germline V gene (reference sequence). The CDR3 runs 14 residues. CDR3 DNA sequence: TGTGCCAGTAACCGGGACGCGAACCCCGGGGAGCTGTTTTTT. Translation gives CASNRDANPGELFF.

The table lists this clonotype with many counts. The genes are TRBV9 and TRBJ1-2; possibly TRBD1 for D (5 bases). Per the germline V gene, CDR1 is SGDLS and CDR2 is YYNGEE. The V end lost 4 bases, the J end lost 7 bases, and 14 bases lay between the germline ends. The CDR3 sequence is 13 residues long. The CDR3 region is CASSTRGGLGYTF. In nucleotides, the CDR3 is TGTGCCAGCAGCACGAGGGGAGGTCTTGGCTACACCTTC.

This chain connects TRBV6-9 to TRBJ2-5; D gene ambiguous. V was cut by 11 bases and J by 4 bases, with 11 bases left in between. The CDR3 contains 11 residues. CDR1 MNHGY and CDR2 SVAAGI come from the germline V gene. This CDR3 reads CAFRKGETQYF. The CDR3 DNA reads as TGTGCCTTCAGGAAGGGAGAGACCCAGTACTTC.

At least ten counts were recorded for this clonotype. The chain carries TRBV7-2 and TRBJ2-7, with D possibly being TRBD1 (6 bases). Per the germline V gene, CDR1 is SGHTA and CDR2 is FQGNSA. Trimming removed 1 base at V and 5 bases at J, with 9 bases between. The CDR3 extends over 13 amino acids. The CDR3 loop reads CASSLGRGNEQYF. CDR3 DNA sequence: TGTGCCAGCAGCTTAGGCAGGGGAAACGAGCAGTACTTC.